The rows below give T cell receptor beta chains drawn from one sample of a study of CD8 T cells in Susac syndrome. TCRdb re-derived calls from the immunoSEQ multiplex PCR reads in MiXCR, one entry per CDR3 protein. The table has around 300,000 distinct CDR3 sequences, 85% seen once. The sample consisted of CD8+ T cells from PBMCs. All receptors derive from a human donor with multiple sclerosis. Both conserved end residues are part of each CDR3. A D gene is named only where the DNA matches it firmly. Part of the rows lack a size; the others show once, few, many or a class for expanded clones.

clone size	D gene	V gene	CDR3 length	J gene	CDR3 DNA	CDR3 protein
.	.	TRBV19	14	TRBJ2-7	TGTGCCAGTAGTAACGGGGAGCCCGTGTACGAGCAGTACTTC	CASSNGEPVYEQYF
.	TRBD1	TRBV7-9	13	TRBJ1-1	TGTGCCAGCAGGCCAGGGGGGGAGGCTGAAGCTTTCTTT	CASRPGGEAEAFF
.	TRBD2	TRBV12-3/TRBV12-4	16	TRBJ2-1	TGTGCCAGCAGTCCAGGGCGGGAGTTATCCTACAATGAGCAGTTCTTC	CASSPGRELSYNEQFF
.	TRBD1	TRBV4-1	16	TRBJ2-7	TGCGCCAGCAGCGCGCAACAGGGGGCAGGTACCTACGAGCAGTACTTC	CASSAQQGAGTYEQYF
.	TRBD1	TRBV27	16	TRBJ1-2	TGTGCCAGCAGTCCCGGGACAGGGGGCGTTAACTATGGCTACACCTTC	CASSPGTGGVNYGYTF
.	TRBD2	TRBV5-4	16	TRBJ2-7	TGTGCCAGCAGCTTGAATCTCGGACTAGCGGGCTACGAGCAGTACTTC	CASSLNLGLAGYEQYF
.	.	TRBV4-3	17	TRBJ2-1	TGCGCCAGCAGCCAGTATTCAGGGAGTTCCTCCTACAATGAGCAGTTCTTC	CASSQYSGSSSYNEQFF
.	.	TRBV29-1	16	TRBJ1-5	TGCAGCGTTGAACCTTTTCACACGCGAGGCAATCAGCCCCAGCATTTT	CSVEPFHTRGNQPQHF
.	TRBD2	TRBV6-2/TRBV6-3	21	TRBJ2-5	TGTGCCAGCAGTTACTCGATCCCTCAGGGGACTAGCGGTAGCGGCCAAGAGACCCAGTACTTC	CASSYSIPQGTSGSGQETQYF
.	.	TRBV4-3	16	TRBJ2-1	TGCGCCAGCAGACAAACACAGGGAATTGTAGTTAATGAGCAGTTCTTC	CASRQTQGIVVNEQFF
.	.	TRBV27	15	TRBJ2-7	TGTGCCAGCAGTCAATTCCGAGGGGGACTCCACGAGCAGTACTTC	CASSQFRGGLHEQYF
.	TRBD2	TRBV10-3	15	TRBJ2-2	TGTGCCATCAGGGTACTAGCGGGGTACACCGGGGAGCTGTTTTTT	CAIRVLAGYTGELFF
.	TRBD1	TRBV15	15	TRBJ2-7	TGTGCCACCAGCAGCGGGACAGGCGGGTCTCGAGAGCAGTACTTC	CATSSGTGGSREQYF
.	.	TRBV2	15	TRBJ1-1	TGTGCCAGCACCCGAAGCCAGACAGTCAACACTGAAGCTTTCTTT	CASTRSQTVNTEAFF
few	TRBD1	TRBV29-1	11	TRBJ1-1	TGCAGCGTTGAAGGGGACAGCGAAGCTTTCTTT	CSVEGDSEAFF
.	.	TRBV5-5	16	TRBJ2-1	TGTGCCAGCACCCGAGGGGGACCACTAGTAAGCAATGAGCAGTTCTTC	CASTRGGPLVSNEQFF
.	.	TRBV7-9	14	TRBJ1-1	TGTGCCAGCAGCGAGCCGGGAGTTAGGACTGAAGCTTTCTTT	CASSEPGVRTEAFF
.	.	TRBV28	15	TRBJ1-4	TGTGCCAGCAGTTTATACGGGGGCGATAATGAAAAACTGTTTTTT	CASSLYGGDNEKLFF
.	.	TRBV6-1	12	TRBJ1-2	TGTGCCAGCGAGTATTTGGACTATGGCTACACCTTC	CASEYLDYGYTF
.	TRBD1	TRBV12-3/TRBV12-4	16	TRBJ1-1	TGTGCCAGCAGTCCTTTTATCAGGGGGCCGAACACTGAAGCTTTCTTT	CASSPFIRGPNTEAFF
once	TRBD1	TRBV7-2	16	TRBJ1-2	TGTGCCAGCAGCTCGGTCGGGACAGAAACCCTCTATGGCTACACCTTC	CASSSVGTETLYGYTF
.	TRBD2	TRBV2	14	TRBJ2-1	TGTGCCACCCCCGCGGGAGTTGGATACAATGAGCAGTTCTTC	CATPAGVGYNEQFF
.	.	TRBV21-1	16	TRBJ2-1	TGTGCCAGCAGCAAAAAGTTTGAGGGGGCCTACAATGAGCAGTTCTTC	CASSKKFEGAYNEQFF
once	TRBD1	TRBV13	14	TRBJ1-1	TGTGCCAGCAGCTCCCGGGACAGGGGCACTGAAGCTTTCTTT	CASSSRDRGTEAFF
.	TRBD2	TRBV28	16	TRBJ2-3	TGTGCCAGCAGTTTACGGATAGCGGGAAGTACAGATACGCAGTATTTT	CASSLRIAGSTDTQYF
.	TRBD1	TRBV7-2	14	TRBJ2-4	TGTGCCAGCAGACCGGGACAGGGTGGGAACATTCAGTACTTC	CASRPGQGGNIQYF
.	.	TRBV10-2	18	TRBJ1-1	TGCGCCAGCAGTCCCTCTTCAGGATTGGCAGTGAGGGGCACTGAAGCTTTCTTT	CASSPSSGLAVRGTEAFF
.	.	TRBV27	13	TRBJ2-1	TGTGCCAGCGGGGTGACTGCTTACAATGAGCAGTTCTTC	CASGVTAYNEQFF
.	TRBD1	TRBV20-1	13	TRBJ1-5	TGCAGTGCTGGGGACAGGGCTGATCAGCCCCAGCATTTT	CSAGDRADQPQHF
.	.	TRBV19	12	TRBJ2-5	TGTGCCAGTGCCGGGATGGGAGAGACCCAGTACTTC	CASAGMGETQYF
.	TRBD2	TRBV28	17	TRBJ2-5	TGTGCCAGCAGTCTGACTAGCGGGAGACCGTTGGGAGAGACCCAGTACTTC	CASSLTSGRPLGETQYF
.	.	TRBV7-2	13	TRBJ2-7	TGTGCCAGCAGCTTAGTCTACAAGTACGAGCAGTACTTC	CASSLVYKYEQYF
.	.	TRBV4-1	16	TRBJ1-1	TGCGCCAGCACCCAGGGTACAGGTTACATGAACACTGAAGCTTTCTTT	CASTQGTGYMNTEAFF
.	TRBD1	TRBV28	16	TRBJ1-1	TGTGCCAGCAGAGAGATATCGGACAGGTCGACCGAGGAAGCTTTCTTT	CASREISDRSTEEAFF
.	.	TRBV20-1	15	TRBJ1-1	TGCAGTGCTAGAGATTTTCGGGGGGATTCAACTGAAGCTTTCTTT	CSARDFRGDSTEAFF
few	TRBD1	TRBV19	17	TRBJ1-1	TGTGCCAGTAGTATCAGAGCGGGGACAGCTCAGGACACTGAAGCTTTCTTT	CASSIRAGTAQDTEAFF
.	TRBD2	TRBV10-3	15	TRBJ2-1	TGTGCCATCAGTGAGGTGGGACTAGCGGACAATGAGCAGTTCTTC	CAISEVGLADNEQFF
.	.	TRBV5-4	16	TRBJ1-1	TGTGCCAGCAGCCTGGCGGTAGCAGACACGAACACTGAAGCTTTCTTT	CASSLAVADTNTEAFF
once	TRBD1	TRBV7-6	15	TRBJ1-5	TGTGCCACCTTACAGGGGCAAATTAGCAATCAGCCCCAGCATTTT	CATLQGQISNQPQHF
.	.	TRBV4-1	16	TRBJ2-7	TGCGCCAGCAGCCAAGATGGGGGACTGTCTGCCTACGAGCAGTACTTC	CASSQDGGLSAYEQYF
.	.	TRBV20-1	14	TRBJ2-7	TGCAGTGCGACCCGCGTCGGGCCGGTCTACGAGCAGTACTTC	CSATRVGPVYEQYF
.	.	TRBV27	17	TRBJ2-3	TGTGCCAGCAGTTTCTTCGCGGGAAGAACGAGCACAGATACGCAGTATTTT	CASSFFAGRTSTDTQYF
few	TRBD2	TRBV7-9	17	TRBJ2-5	TGTGCCAGCAGCTTAGGGCTAGCGGGAGGGCCCGGGGAGACCCAGTACTTC	CASSLGLAGGPGETQYF
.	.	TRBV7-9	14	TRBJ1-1	TGTGCCAGCAGCTTGCGCGGATCCTACACTGAAGCTTTCTTT	CASSLRGSYTEAFF
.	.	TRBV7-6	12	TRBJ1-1	TGTGCCAGCAGCTTAGCGTCGGATGAAGCTTTCTTT	CASSLASDEAFF
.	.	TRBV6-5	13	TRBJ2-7	TGTGCCAGCAGTTATGGAGAGTCCTACGAGCAGTACTTC	CASSYGESYEQYF
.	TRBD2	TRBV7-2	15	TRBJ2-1	TGTGCCAGCAGCTCGGGACTAGGGAAATTAGATGAGCAGTTCTTC	CASSSGLGKLDEQFF
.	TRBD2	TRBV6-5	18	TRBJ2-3	TGTGCCAGCAGTTACTCGGGACTAGCGGGACCATTAACAGATACGCAGTATTTT	CASSYSGLAGPLTDTQYF